This T cell receptor (beta chain) stems from a study of cytomegalovirus exposure and HLA in healthy donors (dated by TCRdb to about 2017). Regarding the research as a whole: An earlier analysis of fewer than 750 of the donors reported 250 to 300 Gb of sequence data and some 110 million unique TCR beta sequences obtained from about 180 million T cells. A later genetic analysis used genome-wide SNP genotypes for about 65% of the roughly 670 donors, treating that subset as a discovery cohort. Of the 398 genotyped donors, approximately 83% fell in the genetic ancestry cluster associated with self-reported Caucasian donors. In an earlier analysis of roughly 580 of the donors, high-throughput TCR beta sequencing was used to judge whether each TCR beta V gene segment behaved as functional or pseudogenic. The number of typed donors differed by locus: about 620-640 for A, B, C, DRB1 and DQB1; some 500 for DQA1; 600 to 610 for DPA1; and approximately 450 for DPB1. A separate validation cohort of roughly 130 different subjects was used in addition to the roughly 640-subject first cohort. To predict cytomegalovirus infection status, the study brought together high-throughput TCR immunosequencing, statistical association of individual TCRs with disease status, and machine learning. Donor age, sex, ethnicity and CMV serostatus were compiled together with the repertoire data. The aim of the study was to test whether cataloging public T cell receptors could identify signatures of past pathogen exposure. Because of strong linkage in the cohort, a handful of DR-DQ haplotypes were treated as single units for association and clustering. Among 350 to 400 genotyped donors of the cohort, an average of approximately 230,000 unique TCR beta nucleotide sequences were sequenced per donor, roughly 20% of them non-productive. About 310 gigabases of sequencing data and approximately 85 million unique TCR sequences were included in an early release covering 500 to 750 HLA-typed donors. The later analysis used no new phenotypic data to find candidate immune exposures, relying instead on TCR beta sequences and their occurrence across donors. All discovery cohort repertoires had been generated on a single sequencing platform. Using immunosequencing, the study profiled T cell repertoires from fewer than 700 subjects and related those repertoires to cytomegalovirus serostatus. Class I and class II HLA loci were covered by the typing at four-digit resolution. In a later analysis, previously published TCR beta repertoires from 550 to 750 donors were re-analyzed and high-resolution HLA genotyping was added so that TCR occurrence patterns could be studied.

The cohort was made up of approximately 700 healthy bone marrow donors. All cohort members were sampled while nominally healthy, although unrecorded immune exposures were likely present. The donor tested CMV seronegative, placing the donor among the roughly 400 seronegative members of the cohort. A peripheral blood sample was provided by each donor, and peripheral blood mononuclear cells were used for TCR beta sequencing. Genomic DNA was extracted from the blood cell samples with the Qiagen DNeasy Blood Extraction Kit. Broad study findings and their caveats: A further reported finding was that TCR beta sequences accurately predicted the HLA-A and HLA-B alleles for most subjects in the first cohort. Linkage disequilibrium might explain the correlated functional status among segregating V segments, but an unknown experimental factor could not be excluded. The classifier was reported to diagnose cytomegalovirus status with high specificity and sensitivity in both the original and validation cohorts. A later analysis found that HLA-associated TCR beta chains were more clonally expanded and had lower generation probabilities than equally common non-associated chains. CMV serostatus was the only immune exposure information available for the cohort. Some IMGT-functional V segments, including TRBV6-2 and TRBV6-3, could not be told apart with the 87-base-pair reads, so those segments were excluded. A later analysis reported that several top co-occurrence clusters appeared linked to parvovirus B19, influenza, CMV and Epstein-Barr virus. The study gave a list of under 200 TCR beta chains associated with cytomegalovirus. In vitro tests confirmed that three of the cytomegalovirus-associated TCR beta chains recognize cytomegalovirus antigens. The sequencing pipeline was judged likely to have produced a cluster of highly shared sequence variants as a technical artifact. The authors suggested that the approach could potentially be extended to other disease states and immunological phenotypes. Because counts were too low, roughly 18 rarely observed V segments, including chromosome 9 orphons, were left out of the earlier analysis of 500 to 750 of the donors. At a false discovery rate of 0.05, a later analysis linked around 15,000 TCR beta sequences to specific HLA alleles. Because HLA typing was unavailable for some donors at each locus, only the typed subset was used in association tests. When HLA alleles, especially DR and DQ, strongly co-occurred, TCR associations were difficult to assign to individual alleles. The cohort was sequenced for TCR beta chains only, and without alpha or paired-chain data the features that could be detected were limited. Presence/absence analyses assumed roughly uniform sequencing depth across donors, an assumption that may not hold. Across donors, most TCR sequences were observed very rarely, whereas some public TCRs were present in many individuals. Most CMV-associated TCR beta chains appeared to be HLA-restricted in a later analysis, and the HLA associations seemed to be driven largely by CMV exposure. In a later analysis, TCR association rates were found to vary across HLA loci, with the most associated TCRs seen for DRB1 alleles and the fewest for HLA-C alleles. A later genetic analysis associated a missense DCLRE1C variant with V-gene and J-gene trimming of TCR beta chains, and an independent cohort replicated the association. In an earlier analysis of 587 of the donors, most TCR beta V segments were observed in productive rearrangements about 87% or about 30% of the time, broadly matching IMGT annotations. In a later genetic analysis, fewer N-insertions in productive TCRs were reported among donors in an Asian-associated ancestry cluster than the 666-donor mean.

This clone turned up a few times. Its antigen remains undetermined. The sample holds no much larger clone one base away, and base qualities are not on file. Library construction relied on the immunoSEQ multiplex PCR assay. For the multiplex PCR, a mixture combining 60 forward primers for TCR Vbeta segments and 13 reverse primers for TCR Jbeta segments was used. A multiplex PCR assay on genomic DNA amplified the CDR3 region of rearranged TCR beta genes. The Illumina HiSeq System was used to sequence the amplified TCR beta libraries as 87-base-pair reads. The authors' pipeline ran thus. A later analysis tallied roughly 80 million unique TCR beta chains across the 666 repertoires, and 10 million to 11 million of those chains were shared by two or more donors. Raw reads were error-corrected and collapsed into unique sequences with a nearest-neighbor algorithm that merged closely related sequences to remove PCR and sequencing errors. V, D and J gene segments were assigned by aligning CDR3 sequences to IMGT reference sequences. For a sequence to be retained, at least a six-nucleotide match to both a V gene segment and a J gene segment was required. Rearrangements were called productive when the CDR3 lacked stop codons and stayed in frame with V and J; all others were non-productive. CDR3 was defined according to IMGT convention as the region running from the second conserved V-encoded cysteine to the conserved J-encoded phenylalanine. Sequences without an unambiguous match to a single V gene segment were excluded from the earlier analysis of about 600 of the donors. An earlier analysis of 450 to 650 of the donors called V segments functional above 56.7% productive rearrangements and segregating when the between-donor standard deviation exceeded 5%. A statistical classification framework was built for diagnosing cytomegalovirus status from the catalog of TCR beta chain sequences. A later analysis assigned V and J genes by comparing TCR nucleotide sequences with IMGT/GENE-DB human TR gene sequences. A later analysis assigned CDR3 sequences and most-parsimonious VDJ recombination scenarios with the TCRdist pipeline. In a later analysis, each TCR beta chain was defined by its CDR3 amino acid sequence together with its V-gene family, and reads without a unique V-gene family were excluded. To address suspected cross-contamination and a sequencing artifact, a later analysis removed 550 to 750 highly shared, low-generation-probability nucleotide sequences. In a later analysis, a clonal expansion index was calculated for each public chain from normalized within-repertoire ranks of inferred template counts. A later analysis computed generation probabilities with a VDJ recombination model fitted to out-of-frame rearrangements, and checked the results against IGoR. Hypergeometric tests were used in a later analysis to score TCR-TCR, TCR-HLA and TCR-CMV co-occurrence, with a repertoire-size bias correction applied to the TCR pairs. In a later analysis, false discovery rates were estimated by permuting HLA or CMV assignments 20 times. A later analysis grouped co-occurring TCRs with DBSCAN, adding TCRdist sequence similarity when clustering within HLA-allele-positive subsets. Repertoires with fewer than 30,000 or more than 120,000 public chains were left out of co-occurrence clustering, as were five repertoires with anomalous nucleotide sharing. TCRdb stores this immuneACCESS table with in-frame sequences only. Part of the clones is absent; in the studies checked, under half of the shortfall reflects unresolved V genes, and no reason is known for the rest. The D gene and trimming were derived from the DNA, and the V and J assignments and clone size from that table. For this sample there are roughly 130,000 clones; around 8.5% appear just once. 5.5% of the sample goes to the ten largest clones.

Including cysteine and phenylalanine, the CDR3 has 16 amino acids. The DNA shown is the 48-base CDR3, in frame from base 1. The germline V end is reduced by 5 bases and the J end by 1 base; junction bases left unmatched: 5. As encoded in the germline V gene, CDR1 is MDHEN while CDR2 is SYDVKM. What was sequenced was PBMCs. The receptor chain draws on TRBV28 and TRBJ1-6; 7 bases in the junction line up with TRBD1. This receptor was taken from a man aged 40-55 years in good health and CMV-seronegative. This receptor has the CDR3 CASSKNRGSYNSPLHF. Here is the DNA: TGTGCCAGCAGTAAAAACAGGGGATCCTATAATTCACCCCTCCACTTT.